Included here is one T cell receptor (beta chain) sequence, with context. What was sequenced were expressed TCRB transcripts, since all of the isolated RNA had been reverse transcribed. Profiling relied on immunoSEQ multiplex PCR, and the TCRdb table lists in-frame clones only, not all of them. The table includes 350,000 or so clones, less than 20% detected once. This sample was taken from a study of beta chain features in type 1 diabetes. The germline V and J ends were trimmed by 3 bases and 4 bases, with 12 bases remaining between them. The germline V gene encodes CDR1 MNHNS and CDR2 SASEGT. The CDR3 spans 14 residues.

This clonotype was sampled from a woman younger than 30 in good health. Sequenced sample: naive CD4+ T cells from blood. This chain uses TRBV6-1 with TRBJ1-1; D is perhaps TRBD1 (5 bases). The DNA of the CDR3 is TGTGCCAGCAGTGACCAGGGCCGGAGCACTGAAGCTTTCTTT. Its protein product is CASSDQGRSTEAFF.